This is a list of T cell receptor beta chains from one sample in a study of vaccination and CD4 T cells after COVID-19. TCRdb redid the calling of the PCR reads with MiXCR, one entry per CDR3 protein. Of some 11,000 distinct CDR3 sequences listed, 60% to 75% are singletons. No antigens are known for them. The sample consisted of CD4+ T cells from blood, cultured in vitro. Receptors were obtained from a human donor who had recovered from COVID-19. Both conserved end residues are part of each CDR3. The D gene is left open where the match is weak. Rows give clone size only sometimes, using once, few, many, or a class for an expanded clone.

TRBJ1-5	few	TRBD1	TRBV6-5	CASSYAGQGSPYQPQHF	TGTGCCAGCAGTTACGCCGGACAGGGCAGTCCCTATCAGCCCCAGCATTTT
TRBJ1-3	.	.	TRBV6-1	CASSELAYSGNTIYF	TGTGCCAGCAGTGAACTAGCATACTCTGGAAACACCATATATTTT
TRBJ2-2	once	.	TRBV19	CASSTNRASNTGELFF	TGTGCCAGTAGTACGAACCGGGCCTCGAACACCGGGGAGCTGTTTTTT
TRBJ1-5	.	.	TRBV6-2/TRBV6-3	CASSYSGKGNQPQHF	TGTGCCAGCAGTTACTCAGGGAAGGGCAATCAGCCCCAGCATTTT
TRBJ1-6	.	TRBD1	TRBV19	CASSIEGQGRSPLHF	TGTGCCAGTAGTATAGAAGGACAGGGGCGATCACCCCTCCACTTT
TRBJ2-7	large	.	TRBV19	CASRRTDLNEQYF	TGTGCCAGTAGACGGACAGACCTTAACGAGCAGTACTTC
TRBJ2-6	.	TRBD1	TRBV2	CASRQGGPVLTF	TGTGCCAGCCGACAGGGGGGCCCCGTCCTGACTTTC
TRBJ1-2	.	.	TRBV20-1	CSAIQGIGAISYTF	TGCAGTGCTATCCAGGGAATTGGGGCTATTAGCTACACCTTC
TRBJ1-2	.	.	TRBV20-1	CSARTQDGYTF	TGCAGTGCCCGAACGCAGGATGGCTACACCTTC
TRBJ1-6	.	TRBD1	TRBV4-2	CASSQDMGTDLSPLHF	TGTGCCAGCAGCCAAGATATGGGGACAGACCTCTCACCCCTCCACTTT
TRBJ2-7	.	TRBD1	TRBV2	CASSIGTGGVYEQYF	TGTGCCAGCAGTATCGGGACAGGGGGAGTCTACGAGCAGTACTTC
TRBJ1-5	.	TRBD1	TRBV19	CASKSVGRGRDQPQHF	TGTGCCAGTAAAAGTGTAGGCAGGGGGCGGGATCAGCCCCAGCATTTT
TRBJ1-3	.	.	TRBV4-1	CASSQATGPGNTIYF	TGCGCCAGCAGCCAAGCTACAGGGCCGGGAAACACCATATATTTT
TRBJ1-1	.	.	TRBV28	CASKWDTEAFF	TGTGCCAGCAAATGGGACACTGAAGCTTTCTTT
TRBJ2-7	few	.	TRBV6-2/TRBV6-3	CASSYGGFYEQYF	TGTGCCAGCAGTTACGGGGGCTTCTACGAGCAGTACTTC
TRBJ1-2	.	.	TRBV19	CASSIPGYGYTF	TGTGCCAGTAGTATCCCCGGATATGGCTACACCTTC
TRBJ1-5	few	.	TRBV7-2	CASSLGRASQPQHF	TGTGCCAGCAGCTTAGGTAGGGCTAGCCAGCCCCAGCATTTT
TRBJ2-3	once	.	TRBV4-1	CASSQPTTDTQYF	TGCGCCAGCAGCCAACCTACCACAGATACGCAGTATTTT
TRBJ2-7	.	.	TRBV27	CASSLKWVPNYEQYF	TGTGCCAGCAGTTTAAAATGGGTACCGAACTACGAGCAGTACTTC
TRBJ2-2	.	.	TRBV6-2/TRBV6-3	CASSYRATTTLFF	TGTGCCAGCAGTTACCGAGCGACTACCACGCTGTTTTTT
TRBJ1-1	.	.	TRBV27	CASSLQGSSEAFF	TGTGCCAGCAGTTTACAGGGATCGTCTGAAGCTTTCTTT
TRBJ2-2	.	.	TRBV15	CATSREGESRELFF	TGTGCCACCAGCAGAGAAGGGGAATCAAGGGAGCTGTTTTTT
TRBJ1-2	few	TRBD1	TRBV7-2	CASSLEYRGLGYTF	TGTGCCAGCAGCTTAGAGTACAGGGGGCTGGGCTACACCTTC
TRBJ2-3	.	TRBD2	TRBV7-9	CASSLGTSGESTDTQYF	TGTGCCAGCAGCTTAGGGACTAGCGGGGAGAGCACAGATACGCAGTATTTT
TRBJ2-7	.	.	TRBV11-3	CASSLGQTSYEQYF	TGTGCCAGCAGCTTAGGGCAGACTTCCTACGAGCAGTACTTC
TRBJ1-1	.	.	TRBV25-1	CASSERQKNTEAFF	TGTGCCAGCAGTGAGCGACAGAAAAACACTGAAGCTTTCTTT
TRBJ2-7	.	TRBD2	TRBV5-1	CASSLGPSGDSSYEQYF	TGCGCCAGCAGCTTGGGCCCTAGCGGGGATAGCTCCTACGAGCAGTACTTC
TRBJ2-7	.	TRBD2	TRBV20-1	CSAPPGTSGSYEQYF	TGCAGTGCTCCCCCCGGGACTAGCGGGTCCTACGAGCAGTACTTC
TRBJ2-1	.	TRBD1	TRBV6-5	CASSYSGQGALEQFF	TGTGCCAGCAGTTACTCTGGCCAGGGGGCGCTTGAGCAGTTCTTC
TRBJ1-1	.	TRBD1	TRBV7-8	CASSDGTGFEAFF	TGTGCCAGCAGCGACGGGACAGGTTTTGAAGCTTTCTTT
TRBJ2-7	once	.	TRBV30	CAWVRTRPYEQYF	TGTGCCTGGGTAAGGACAAGGCCCTACGAGCAGTACTTC
TRBJ1-3	few	.	TRBV27	CASSLSRDMAGNTIYF	TGTGCCAGCAGTTTATCCCGGGACATGGCCGGAAACACCATATATTTT
TRBJ1-1	few	.	TRBV11-3	CASSLRDTEAFF	TGTGCCAGCAGCCTAAGGGACACTGAAGCTTTCTTT
TRBJ2-7	.	TRBD2	TRBV7-3	CASSQTSGSTYEQYF	TGTGCCAGCAGCCAGACTAGCGGGTCTACCTACGAGCAGTACTTC
TRBJ2-6	once	TRBD2	TRBV6-2/TRBV6-3	CASTPAGDGSGANVLTF	TGTGCCAGCACACCAGCGGGGGACGGGTCTGGGGCCAACGTCCTGACTTTC
TRBJ2-5	.	TRBD2	TRBV9	CASSERGLAGGETQYF	TGTGCCAGCAGCGAGAGGGGACTAGCGGGAGGAGAGACCCAGTACTTC
TRBJ1-4	.	TRBD1	TRBV6-5	CASSFGTANEKLFF	TGTGCCAGCAGTTTCGGGACAGCGAATGAAAAACTGTTTTTT
TRBJ1-5	.	TRBD1	TRBV28	CASSFVDRVQPQHF	TGTGCCAGCAGTTTCGTGGACAGGGTACAGCCCCAGCATTTT
TRBJ2-5	.	.	TRBV27	CASTSHGGTQYF	TGTGCCAGCACTTCCCACGGGGGGACCCAGTACTTC
TRBJ2-2	once	TRBD2	TRBV7-9	CASSLFTSRAGSHTGELFF	TGTGCCAGCAGCTTATTCACCTCGCGAGCGGGGTCCCACACCGGGGAGCTGTTTTTT
TRBJ2-2	.	.	TRBV19	CASSIATNTGELFF	TGTGCCAGTAGTATTGCAACGAACACCGGGGAGCTGTTTTTT